This paragraph covers one T cell receptor (beta chain) sequence. Antigen: not known. Primers included in the PCR were 60 Vbeta and 13 Jbeta primers. Only in-frame clones appear in the TCRdb table, and some are missing; sequencing was by immunoSEQ multiplex PCR. The listing records 40,000 to 45,000 clones. CDR3 length: 13 residues. V lost 8 bases, J lost 7 bases, and 8 bases stayed unmatched. The V gene's germline CDR1 is MNHEY and CDR2 SMNVEV (reference sequence). Among the donors, all were healthy bone marrow donors. The sample is drawn from a study of cytomegalovirus exposure and HLA in healthy donors. Study findings and constraints: Sequence variants that were highly shared formed a cluster that was likely a sequencing artifact. Cytomegalovirus-associated TCR beta chains were listed, numbering 150 to 200.

The sample was PBMCs. This chain links TRBV27 with TRBJ1-5; 7 bases align to TRBD1. The clonotype was recovered from a woman aged 25 to 39 in good health and CMV-seronegative. In nucleotides, the CDR3 is TGTGCCAGCTCACAGGGGCCCCCGCAGCCCCAGCATTTT. It translates to CASSQGPPQPQHF.